This TCR beta chain derives from a study of shared clonotypes between healthy human individuals. Assay used: immunoSEQ multiplex PCR; TCRdb lists only in-frame clones, some missing. This table holds about 580,000 clones, 98% found once. It was CD45RO-negative cells, positively selected for CCR7, that made up naive CD8 cells, with terminally differentiated effector memory CD45RA+ cells excluded. Germline V lookup: CDR1 GTSNPN, CDR2 SVGIG (reference sequence). The junction had 9 bases not matched to a gene; V was cut back by 4 bases and J by 4 bases. The CDR3 runs to 15 residues. The TCR comes from a man aged 30-40 years in good health. This chain uses TRBV30 with TRBJ2-2, with 7 bases identical to TRBD1. The material sequenced was naive CD8+ T cells sorted from blood. The CDR3 nucleotides read TGTGCCTGGAACCGGCAGGGGGATGGCACCGGGGAGCTGTTTTTT. It codes for CAWNRQGDGTGELFF.